The present TCR beta chain was sequenced within a study of Graves' ophthalmopathy and Graves' hyperthyroidism. Whole-study context: Upon initial diagnosis and before any treatment, peripheral blood was collected.

This CDR3 is 15 amino acids long. The V gene's germline CDR1 is MNHEY and CDR2 SVGEGT. V was trimmed by 2 bases and J by 4 bases, leaving 14 bases between them. The authors amplified TCR beta CDR3 regions from RNA transcripts. An opening RT-PCR round employed HTBI primers and preceded a second-round multiplex PCR. Each CDR3 protein gets one entry after TCRdb re-called the multiplex PCR reads with MiXCR. The sample holds about 400,000 distinct CDR3 sequences, 15% to 17% seen once. This clonotype was found many times. This receptor was obtained from a woman between 18 and 29 years old with stable Graves' hyperthyroidism. Sample: peripheral blood. The chain is built from TRBV6-2 or TRBV6-3 and TRBJ2-5, with D possibly TRBD1 on 6 matching bases. DNA for the CDR3: TGTGCCAGCAGTTACCAACCCCAGGGGTCAGAGACCCAGTACTTC. Protein product: CASSYQPQGSETQYF.